Given below is one T cell receptor beta chain in context. What it binds is not known. The CDR3 length is 11 residues. The V gene lost 6 bases and the J gene lost 1 base, with 0 bases spanning the gap. Germline CDR1 is MGHDK and CDR2 is SYGVNS. The sample comes from a study of T cell responses to AZD1222 COVID-19 vaccine. Findings and caveats of the study: Researchers report vaccine-associated CD4 TCRs spanning spike, with dominance at 160-218 and 743-854. Reports say nearly half of spike-specific TCRs go after unmutated variant regions.

Here immunoSEQ multiplex PCR was the method, and the copy in TCRdb shows in-frame clones only, minus some. Counted here are around 170,000 clones, 85% to 90% occurring once; the ten biggest clones make up approximately 10%. This rearrangement joins TRBV25-1 to TRBJ2-2; D remains unclear. The input for sequencing was peripheral blood, taken 28 days after the second AZD1222 dose. The receptor's source is an adult who received the AZD1222 COVID-19 vaccine. The CDR3 region has the DNA TGTGCCAGCAGGAACACCGGGGAGCTGTTTTTT. As protein: CASRNTGELFF.